A single T cell receptor (beta chain) is shown here with its context. As yet, its antigen is unknown. The time point denotes: cycle 4 day 1 (C4D1), after five to seven weeks of nivolumab. In every patient, relapse followed autologous stem cell transplantation, while exposure to brentuximab vedotin differed. Repertoires were generated with immunoSEQ multiplex PCR, while TCRdb's copy carries only in-frame clones and drops some. This sample has some 110,000 clones, with approximately 90% found just once. The source of the sample is a study of PD-1 blockade in classical Hodgkin lymphoma. General study points: Compared with baseline, CD4+ but not CD8+ TCR diversity had risen significantly by C4D1. Although disease activity or prior therapy may be involved, causes of the repertoire differences remain undefined.

This CDR3 comprises 14 residues. In germline, CDR1 is SEHNR, CDR2 FQNEAQ (reference sequence). With 1 base removed from V and 3 bases from J, the gap between germline ends came to 8 bases. This material consisted of peripheral blood mononuclear cells (PBMCs), taken before the fourth cycle of nivolumab. The TCR comes from a human donor with classical Hodgkin lymphoma. The V gene is TRBV7-9, the J gene TRBJ2-3, with TRBD2 as a possible D gene (5 bases). The CDR3 is CASSLGSGTDTQYF. The CDR3 bases are TGTGCCAGCAGCTTAGGTTCGGGAACAGATACGCAGTATTTT.